This T cell receptor (beta chain) is drawn from a study of shared clonotypes between healthy human individuals. For the study at large: Those who served as donors were a couple of women and a few men between the ages of 18 and 49. Study results and caveats: Limitation of the genetic and exposure-history diversity represented came from the few donors.

Assay: immunoSEQ multiplex PCR; the TCRdb copy retains only in-frame clones and omits some. The table records 450,000 to 500,000 clones, approximately 84% of them present only once. About this clone itself: Its matching antigen is unknown.

The donors were adults (healthy and HIV-negative) with no recent acute infections or vaccinations. The CDR3 totals 14 residues. The junction had 6 bases not matched to a gene; V was cut back by 4 bases and J by 8 bases. Germline V CDR1 and CDR2: MDHEN, SYDVKM. The source of this sequence is a middle-aged woman in good health. Some clones in this sample may be carry-over from other donors' samples. The chain couples TRBV28 to TRBJ2-4; TRBD2 aligns across 9 bases. Sequenced material: PBMCs. CDR3 in amino acids: CASSSGTSKYIQYF. CDR3 in DNA: TGTGCCAGCAGTTCCGGGACTAGCAAGTACATTCAGTACTTC.